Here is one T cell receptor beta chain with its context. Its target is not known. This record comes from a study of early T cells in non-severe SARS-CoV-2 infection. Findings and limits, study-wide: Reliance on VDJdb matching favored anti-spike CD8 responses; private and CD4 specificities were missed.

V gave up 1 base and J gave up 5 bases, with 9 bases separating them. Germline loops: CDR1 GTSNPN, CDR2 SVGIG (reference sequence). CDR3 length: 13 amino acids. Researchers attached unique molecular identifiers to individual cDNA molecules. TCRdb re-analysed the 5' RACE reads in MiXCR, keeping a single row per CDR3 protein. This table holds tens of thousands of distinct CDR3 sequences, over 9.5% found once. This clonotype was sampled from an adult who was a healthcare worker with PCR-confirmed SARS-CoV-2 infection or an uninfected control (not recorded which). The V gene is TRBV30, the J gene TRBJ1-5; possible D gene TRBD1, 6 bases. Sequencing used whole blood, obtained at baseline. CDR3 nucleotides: TGTGCCTGGAGTGGGGGGGGCGATCAGCCCCAGCATTTT. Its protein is CAWSGGGDQPQHF.